The clone carrying this TCR beta chain was recorded only once. The antigen is not known. The data stem from a study of long-term antiretroviral therapy in people with HIV. Runs used v3.0 of the immunoSEQ assay and were done at survey level. Generated by immunoSEQ multiplex PCR, the TCRdb table keeps only in-frame clones and is missing some. The sample consists of roughly 18,000 clones, 90% to 95% of them appearing once. Whole-study findings and limits: Blood sampling spanned 2004 to 2017, possibly under older ART regimens.

V lost 3 bases, J lost 3 bases, and 15 bases lay in between. The V gene's germline CDR1 is MNHNS and CDR2 SASEGT. This CDR3 spans 15 amino acids. This clonotype originated in a man aged 50 or older with HIV. The starting material was unsorted PBMCs, obtained 3 years after starting antiretroviral therapy. The J gene is TRBJ2-7, the V gene TRBV6-1, with D maybe TRBD1 (6 bases). In DNA, the CDR3 is TGTGCCAGCAGTGATAACAGGGCCGACATCTACGAGCAGTACTTC. Its protein product is CASSDNRADIYEQYF.